The T cell receptor (beta chain) under discussion was sequenced for a study of blood T cell repertoires in COVID-19 (dated by TCRdb to about 2020). For the wider study: The collaborator samples originated in the United States, Italy and Spain and spanned the acute and convalescent phases of COVID-19. The dataset comprised deeply sampled blood TCRbeta repertoires from subjects exposed to, actively infected with, or recovered from COVID-19. Where available, HLA class I and class II types were obtained from metadata supplied by the sample provider rather than from assay-based typing. Sample metadata almost always included a de-identified subject ID, COVID-19 status, age in years and sex. The samples were drawn from two sources: the first 160 participants of the ongoing ImmuneRACE study, and 1,254 subjects contributed by 6 global collaborators. The repertoires were released in a freely available public database meant as a resource for research on the immune response to SARS-CoV-2. The material from the prospective study consisted of cDNA or gDNA derived from T cells, B-cell-depleted T cells, or PBMCs.

General study outcomes and caveats: How much clinical and demographic metadata was included differed by source and by participant, and the metadata was provided uncurated.

Trimming removed 5 bases from V and 4 bases from J, leaving 21 bases between the germline ends. From a lookup of the germline V gene, CDR1 and CDR2 are SGHTA and FQGTGA. Counted from cysteine to phenylalanine, this CDR3 has 16 amino acids. The retained sequence is limited to the CDR3, 48 bases, with the frame set at the first base. In the prospective study, participants were about 18 to 95 years old, resided in 24 geographic areas of the United States, and were enrolled through a virtual design. In the prospective study, cohorts were assigned on the basis of participant-reported clinical history obtained from a screening survey and a study questionnaire. Recovered participants in ImmuneRACE Cohort 3 were defined by two consecutive negative NP/OP PCR tests, clearance by a healthcare professional, or resolution of symptoms. Mobile phlebotomists in the prospective study collected whole blood, serum and a nasopharyngeal or oropharyngeal swab from every participant. Additional blood draws and questionnaires over an approximately two-month period could optionally be provided by prospective study participants. Before DNA extraction, blood samples from the prospective study were shipped at room temperature or frozen.

TCRbeta CDR3 regions were amplified from genomic DNA by means of the immunoSEQ Assay, a bias-controlled multiplex PCR. In the paper's pipeline: Within the assay, amplification of reference gene primers was used to estimate how many nucleated cells each sample contained. To quantify the absolute abundance of each unique TCRbeta CDR3 rearrangement, sequence reads were collapsed and filtered. Productive Simpson clonality was computed per sample as the square root of Simpson's diversity index over productive rearrangements. Here the immuneACCESS table is served through TCRdb, limited to in-frame sequences with V and J called. Missing clones are a known gap in these copies; in checked studies unresolved V genes cover under half, and the rest lacks a known reason. For V, J and clone size, that table is used; D and trimming come from the DNA. The sample data list roughly 150,000 clones, and roughly 80% of these were observed just once. The ten largest clones add up to around 6.2% of the sample.

A remark on this clone: Its antigen is currently not known. Nothing much larger sits one base from this clone, and base qualities are not available.

The sequence was obtained from a woman in her forties who had recovered from COVID-19. This chain joins TRBV7-3 to TRBJ2-7, and TRBD2 may be the D gene, going by 5 matching bases. Source material: PBMCs or T cells enriched from blood (not recorded which). The CDR3 region reads CASSHIRESSRYEQYF. The bases read TGTGCCAGCAGCCACATCCGGGAATCAAGTAGGTACGAGCAGTACTTC. With the rest looked up from the reference TRBV7-3 and TRBJ2-7 genes rather than sequenced, the full variable domain is GAGVSQTPSNKVTEKGKYVELRCDPISGHTALYWYRQSLGQGPEFLIYFQGTGAADDSGLPNDRFFAVRPEGSVSTLKIQRTERGDSAVYLCASSHIRESSRYEQYFGPGTRLTVT.